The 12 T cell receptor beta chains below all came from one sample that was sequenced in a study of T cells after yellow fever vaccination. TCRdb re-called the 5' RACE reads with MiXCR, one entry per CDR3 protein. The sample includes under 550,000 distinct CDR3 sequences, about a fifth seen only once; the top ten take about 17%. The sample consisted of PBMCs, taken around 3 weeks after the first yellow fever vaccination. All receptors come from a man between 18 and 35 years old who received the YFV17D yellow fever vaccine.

Written as DNA, the CDR3 is TGTGCCAGCAGGGGGGCTAGCGGGCCGCTGGATACGCAGTATTTT. Its translation is CASRGASGPLDTQYF. The genes are TRBV27 and TRBJ2-3; TRBD2 aligns across 8 bases. Germline loops: CDR1 MNHEY, CDR2 SMNVEV (reference sequence). The CDR3 totals 15 residues. V dropped 6 bases and J dropped 6; count of bases not matched to a gene: 11.

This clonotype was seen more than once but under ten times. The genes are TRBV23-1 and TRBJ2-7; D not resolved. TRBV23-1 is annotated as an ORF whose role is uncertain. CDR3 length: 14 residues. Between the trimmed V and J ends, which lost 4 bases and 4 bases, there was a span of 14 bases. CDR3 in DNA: TGCGCCAGCAGTCGAACCCGGGTGGGATACGAGCAGTACTTC. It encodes CASSRTRVGYEQYF.

The CDR3 region has the DNA TGTGCCAGCAGCTTAGCGCTGACAGGGGAGGCCAAAAACATTCAGTACTTC. Translated, it gives CASSLALTGEAKNIQYF. J is TRBJ2-4 and V is TRBV7-6, with 8 bases that match TRBD1. V lost 0 bases to trimming and J lost 1 base; unmatched junction nucleotides: 5. The CDR3 runs 17 residues. Germline V gene data show CDR1 as SGHVS and CDR2 as FNYEAQ.

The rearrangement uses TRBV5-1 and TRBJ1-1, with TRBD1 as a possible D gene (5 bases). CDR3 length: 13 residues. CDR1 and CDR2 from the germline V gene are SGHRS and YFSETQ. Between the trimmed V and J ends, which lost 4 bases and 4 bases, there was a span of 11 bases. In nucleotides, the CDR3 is TGCGCCAGCAGCGTGCCCGGGGGCACTGAAGCTTTCTTT. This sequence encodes CASSVPGGTEAFF.

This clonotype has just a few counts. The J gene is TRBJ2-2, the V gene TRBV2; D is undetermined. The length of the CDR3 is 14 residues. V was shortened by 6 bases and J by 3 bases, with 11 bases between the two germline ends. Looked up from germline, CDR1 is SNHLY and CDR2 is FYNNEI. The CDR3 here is CASRGGSYTGELFF. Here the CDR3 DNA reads TGTGCCAGCAGGGGTGGATCCTACACCGGGGAGCTGTTTTTT.

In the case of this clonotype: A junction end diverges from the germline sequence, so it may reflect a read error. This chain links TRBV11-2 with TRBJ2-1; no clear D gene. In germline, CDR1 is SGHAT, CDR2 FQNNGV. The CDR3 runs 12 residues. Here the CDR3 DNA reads TGTGCCAGCAGCTTGGACCCGACCCTAGTGATCTTC. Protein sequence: CASSLDPTLVIF.

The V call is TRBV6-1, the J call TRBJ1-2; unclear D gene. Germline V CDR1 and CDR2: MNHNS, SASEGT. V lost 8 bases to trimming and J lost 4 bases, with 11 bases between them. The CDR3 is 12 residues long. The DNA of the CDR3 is TGTGCCAGCGCAGTAGACGGCTATGGCTACACCTTC. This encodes CASAVDGYGYTF.

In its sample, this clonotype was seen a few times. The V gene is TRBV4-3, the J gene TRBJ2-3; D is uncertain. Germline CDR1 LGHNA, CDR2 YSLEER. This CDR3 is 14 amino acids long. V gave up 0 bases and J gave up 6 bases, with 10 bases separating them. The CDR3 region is CASSQDTLDDTQYF. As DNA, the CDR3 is TGCGCCAGCAGCCAAGATACGCTAGACGATACGCAGTATTTT.

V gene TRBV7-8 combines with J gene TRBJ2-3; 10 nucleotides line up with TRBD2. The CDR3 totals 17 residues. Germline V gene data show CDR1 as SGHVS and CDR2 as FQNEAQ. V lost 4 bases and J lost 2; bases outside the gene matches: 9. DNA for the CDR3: TGTGCCAGCAGCTCGCCCCCAGCGGGGGGGCCCACAGATACGCAGTATTTT. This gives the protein CASSSPPAGGPTDTQYF. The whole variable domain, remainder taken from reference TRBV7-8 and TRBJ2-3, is GAGVSQSPRYKVAKRGQDVALRCDPISGHVSLFWYQQALGQGPEFLTYFQNEAQLDKSGLPSDRFFAERPEGSVSTLKIQRTQQEDSAVYLCASSSPPAGGPTDTQYFGPGTRLTVL.

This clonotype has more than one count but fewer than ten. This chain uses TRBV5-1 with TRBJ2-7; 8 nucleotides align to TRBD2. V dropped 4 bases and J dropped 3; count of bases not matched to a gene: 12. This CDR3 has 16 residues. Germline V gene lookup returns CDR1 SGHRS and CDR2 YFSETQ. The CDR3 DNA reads TGCGCCAGCAGCCCGGGTGGGGTAGCGGGGAACTACGAGCAGTACTTC. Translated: CASSPGGVAGNYEQYF. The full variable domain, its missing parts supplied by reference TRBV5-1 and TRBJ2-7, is KAGVTQTPRYLIKTRGQQVTLSCSPISGHRSVSWYQQTPGQGLQFLFEYFSETQRNKGNFPGRFSGRQFSNSRSEMNVSTLELGDSALYLCASSPGGVAGNYEQYFGPGTRLTVT.

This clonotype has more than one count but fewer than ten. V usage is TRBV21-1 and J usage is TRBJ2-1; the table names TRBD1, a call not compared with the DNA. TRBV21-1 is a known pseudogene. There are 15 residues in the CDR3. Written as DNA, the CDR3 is TGTGCCAGCAGCAAAGAGGGCGGAGACAGGAATGAGCAGTTCTTC. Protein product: CASSKEGGDRNEQFF.

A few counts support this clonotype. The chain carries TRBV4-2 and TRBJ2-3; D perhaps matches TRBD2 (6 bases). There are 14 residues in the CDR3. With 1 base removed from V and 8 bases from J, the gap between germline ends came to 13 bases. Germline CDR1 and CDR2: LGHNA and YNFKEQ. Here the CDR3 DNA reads TGTGCCAGCAGCCAAGTCCTAGCGTTGAGTACGCAGTATTTT. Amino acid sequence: CASSQVLALSTQYF.